Below are 19 T cell receptor beta chains sequenced from a single sample in a study of blood T cell repertoires in COVID-19. Sequencing used immunoSEQ multiplex PCR; TCRdb keeps in-frame clones, though not all of them. The table includes 150,000 to 200,000 clones, 80% to 90% detected once. The material sequenced was peripheral blood. The receptor source for this set is a woman aged 70 to 79 with COVID-19, enrolled during active disease.

The gene calls are TRBV15 and TRBJ2-7; 12 bases fit TRBD1. Germline-derived CDR1 and CDR2 are LNHNV and YYDKDF (reference sequence). J gave up 5 bases and V 1 base, and 3 bases lay outside the gene matches. The CDR3 runs to 15 residues. The CDR3 DNA follows: TGTGCCACCAGCAGAGGAGGGACAGGGGGCCACGAGCAGTACTTC. It encodes CATSRGGTGGHEQYF.

The rearrangement links TRBV10-3 to TRBJ2-2; 8 bases match TRBD2. The CDR3 is 16 residues long. V lost 1 base and J lost 6; bases outside the gene matches: 7. Germline V gives CDR1 ENHRY, CDR2 SYGVKD. CDR3: CAISEFPAGEAGELFF. The DNA for the CDR3 is TGTGCCATCAGTGAGTTTCCAGCGGGAGAGGCCGGGGAGCTGTTTTTT.

This chain joins TRBV18 and TRBJ2-1, with 13 bases fitting TRBD2. The CDR3 is 16 residues long. Germline V gene data show CDR1 as KGHSH and CDR2 as LQKENI. The junction had 4 bases not matched to a gene; V was cut back by 3 bases and J by 5 bases. This chain's CDR3 is CASSPRTSGSNNEQFF. CDR3 DNA: TGTGCCAGCTCACCTAGGACTAGCGGGAGCAACAATGAGCAGTTCTTC.

V usage is TRBV19 and J usage is TRBJ1-1, with D maybe TRBD1 (6 bases). Trimming removed 9 bases from V and 1 base from J, with 18 bases in between. CDR3 length equals 15 residues. CDR1 LNHDA and CDR2 SQIVND come from the germline V gene (reference sequence). Written as DNA, the CDR3 is TGTGCCAGCCAACCCCAGGGGCTATGGAACACTGAAGCTTTCTTT. Translation gives CASQPQGLWNTEAFF.

This chain joins TRBV27 and TRBJ1-4, with 9 bases fitting TRBD1. Germline V gene lookup returns CDR1 MNHEY and CDR2 SMNVEV (reference sequence). Germline trimming cut 3 bases from V and 3 bases from J; bases unmatched to any gene: 5. The length of the CDR3 is 16 residues. The CDR3 spells CASSFGQGWANEKLFF. The CDR3 DNA follows: TGTGCCAGCAGTTTCGGACAGGGGTGGGCTAATGAAAAACTGTTTTTT.

This sequence joins TRBV28 and TRBJ1-2; unclear D gene. The length of the CDR3 is 13 residues. Between the trimmed V and J ends, which lost 5 bases and 7 bases, there was a span of 14 bases. Looked up from germline, CDR1 is MDHEN and CDR2 is SYDVKM. The CDR3 loop is CASSADLTLGYTF. Written as DNA, the CDR3 is TGTGCCAGCAGTGCCGATCTGACTCTTGGCTACACCTTC.

V is TRBV7-5 and J is TRBJ2-3; TRBD2 is taken as the D call from the table, unchecked against the DNA. TRBV7-5 is annotated as a pseudogene. This CDR3 is 18 amino acids long. CDR3 sequence reads: CARSPGTSGRPPTDTQYF. CDR3 bases: TGTGCCAGAAGCCCCGGGACTAGCGGGAGACCTCCCACAGATACGCAGTATTTT.

The rearrangement joins TRBV5-1 to TRBJ1-2; 10 bases agree with TRBD1. Germline assignment: CDR1 SGHRS and CDR2 YFSETQ. V gave up 0 bases and J gave up 9 bases; unmatched junction bases: 5. The CDR3 length is 14 residues. Here the CDR3 DNA reads TGCGCCAGCAGCTTGGAGGGACAGGGGTTGAGCTACACCTTC. Encoded protein: CASSLEGQGLSYTF.

The table lists this clone with a count of one. This chain joins TRBV5-4 and TRBJ1-5; D is undetermined. V was clipped by 2 bases and J by 2 bases, with 11 bases between them. The germline V gene encodes CDR1 SGHNT and CDR2 YYREEE (reference sequence). The CDR3 is 15 residues long. The CDR3, as DNA: TGTGCCAGCAGCTTATCCCCCACGGGCAATCAGCCCCAGCATTTT. Residues: CASSLSPTGNQPQHF.

There are a few counts of this clone. The chain employs TRBV19 and TRBJ1-6; 7 nucleotides agree with TRBD1. The CDR3 sequence is 13 residues long. The germline gives CDR1 LNHDA, CDR2 SQIVND (reference sequence). The V and J ends lost 11 bases and 7 bases, in that order; junction bases with no gene match: 8. The CDR3, as DNA: TGTGCCGTTCAGGGGGTTCGGAATTCACCCCTCCACTTT. Residues: CAVQGVRNSPLHF.

V gene TRBV6-5 combines with J gene TRBJ1-4; possibly TRBD1 for D (6 bases). From germline, CDR1 is MNHEY and CDR2 SVGAGI. V was pared by 6 bases and J by 0 bases, with 11 bases between. The CDR3 sequence is 15 residues long. This CDR3 is CASSADSATNEKLFF. The CDR3 DNA sequence: TGTGCCAGCAGCGCGGACAGCGCAACTAATGAAAAACTGTTTTTT.

The V and J genes are TRBV11-1 and TRBJ1-6; D not certain. The CDR3 length is 13 residues. Germline loops: CDR1 SGHAT, CDR2 FQDESV (reference sequence). V dropped 5 bases and J dropped 7 bases, with 9 bases sitting between them. This CDR3 reads CASSQYSNSPLHF. Written as DNA, the CDR3 is TGTGCCAGCAGCCAATACAGCAATTCACCCCTCCACTTT.

V and J are TRBV28 and TRBJ2-3; no clear D gene. The V gene lost 4 bases and the J gene lost 0 bases, with 14 bases spanning the gap. Germline V gene sequence: CDR1 MDHEN, CDR2 SYDVKM. CDR3 length: 16 residues. Here the CDR3 reads CASSSSPLTSTDTQYF. The CDR3, as DNA: TGTGCCAGCAGTTCATCGCCACTCACTAGCACAGATACGCAGTATTTT.

The genes are TRBV7-9 and TRBJ2-7; perhaps TRBD2 as D (5 bases). The CDR3 is made up of 12 amino acids. CDR1 is SEHNR and CDR2 is FQNEAQ in the germline V gene (reference sequence). The V end was cut by 4 bases, the J end by 6 bases, with 10 bases between. CDR3 residues: CASSSQRGEQYF. DNA for the CDR3: TGTGCCAGCAGCTCCCAACGGGGCGAGCAGTACTTC.

This clone is a singleton in its sample. DNA of the CDR3: TGTGCCAGCTCACTTATCGACACCGGGGAGCTGTTTTTT. Translated, it gives CASSLIDTGELFF. V and J are TRBV18 and TRBJ2-2; no clear D. Trimming shortened V by 4 bases and J by 3 bases, and 6 bases separated the two germline ends. Germline CDR1 is KGHSH and CDR2 is LQKENI. This CDR3 comprises 13 residues.

The chain combines TRBV19 with TRBJ1-5; the D gene is possibly TRBD1 (6 bases). This CDR3 has 15 amino acids. From germline, CDR1 is LNHDA and CDR2 SQIVND (reference sequence). V was clipped by 5 bases and J by 5 bases, with 16 bases between them. Written as DNA, the CDR3 is TGTGCCAGTAGTGTCGACAGGTCCCGGCATCAGCCCCAGCATTTT. It is translated as CASSVDRSRHQPQHF. The full variable domain, rest sourced from reference TRBV19 and TRBJ1-5, is DGGITQSPKYLFRKEGQNVTLSCEQNLNHDAMYWYRQDPGQGLRLIYYSQIVNDFQKGDIAEGYSVSREKKESFPLTVTSAQKNPTAFYLCASSVDRSRHQPQHFGDGTRLSIL.

The chain joins TRBV5-1 to TRBJ2-5; 9 nucleotides agree with TRBD1. Germline V gene sequence: CDR1 SGHRS, CDR2 YFSETQ. Losses at the gene ends were 3 bases for V and 4 bases for J; bases not matched to a gene: 1. CDR3 length equals 13 residues. The CDR3: CASSSQGAETQYF. For the CDR3, the DNA is TGCGCCAGCAGCTCACAGGGGGCAGAGACCCAGTACTTC.

This clone was seen a single time. V usage is TRBV7-3 and J usage is TRBJ2-7, with a weak D call TRBD1 (5 bases). This CDR3 has 14 residues. The germline V gene has CDR1 SGHTA and CDR2 FQGTGA. The V end was cut by 5 bases, the J end by 5 bases, with 16 bases between. DNA of the CDR3: TGTGCCAGCAGCCCAAGGGGCTGGGCGGACGAGCAGTACTTC. It encodes CASSPRGWADEQYF.

This clone was observed once. The genes are TRBV18 and TRBJ1-5, with a tentative D call TRBD1 (6 bases). The germline V gene encodes CDR1 KGHSH and CDR2 LQKENI. V lost 1 base, J lost 4 bases, and 8 bases lay in between. The length of the CDR3 is 14 residues. The CDR3 nucleotides are TGTGCCAGCTCACCACTTGGACAGAATCAGCCCCAGCATTTT. This encodes CASSPLGQNQPQHF.